Following are 10 T cell receptor beta chains from one sample sequenced in a study of cytomegalovirus exposure and HLA in healthy donors. A multiplex PCR was run with 60 Vbeta primers and 13 Jbeta primers. Profiling relied on immunoSEQ multiplex PCR, and the TCRdb table lists in-frame clones only, not all of them. The repertoire consists of 70,000 to 95,000 clones, with over 75% occurring once and the leading ten covering approximately 2%. The material sequenced was PBMCs. These receptors all come from a man aged 18 to 30 in good health and CMV-seronegative.

This clone occurred once. V and J are TRBV9 and TRBJ2-7; tentative D call: TRBD1 (5 bases). The CDR3 spans 15 residues. Germline V CDR1 and CDR2: SGDLS, YYNGEE. V shed 0 bases and J shed 5 bases, with 15 bases lying between them. The CDR3 loop reads CASSVAPGQGNEQYF. The CDR3 DNA reads TGTGCCAGCAGCGTAGCTCCAGGGCAAGGAAACGAGCAGTACTTC. Together with reference TRBV9 and TRBJ2-7, the CDR3 gives the full variable domain: DSGVTQTPKHLITATGQRVTLRCSPRSGDLSVYWYQQSLDQGLQFLIQYYNGEERAKGNILERFSAQQFPDLHSELNLSSLELGDSALYFCASSVAPGQGNEQYFGPGTRLTVT.

The genes are TRBV28 and TRBJ1-6, with D unclear. This CDR3 has 14 residues. Trimming left V 7 bases short and J 5 bases short, with 12 bases between. Germline V gene lookup returns CDR1 MDHEN and CDR2 SYDVKM. In nucleotides, the CDR3 is TGTGCCAGCACGCGATTACAGAATAATTCACCCCTCCACTTT. This codes for CASTRLQNNSPLHF.

This clone has just a few counts. V is TRBV30 and J is TRBJ1-5, with D possibly being TRBD1 (6 bases). V was clipped by 2 bases and J by 8 bases, with 13 bases between them. Per germline, CDR1 GTSNPN and CDR2 SVGIG (reference sequence). There are 13 residues in the CDR3. CDR3 region: CAWSWGGREPQHF. CDR3 nucleotides: TGTGCCTGGAGTTGGGGGGGCAGGGAGCCCCAGCATTTT.

V and J are TRBV7-9 and TRBJ1-1; TRBD1 matches 7 bases. V was pared by 2 bases and J by 4 bases, with 7 bases of the junction left unmatched. The CDR3 is 15 residues long. The germline CDR1 and CDR2 sequences are SEHNR and FQNEAQ (reference sequence). CDR3 DNA sequence: TGTGCCAGCAGCTTAAACCGACAGGGATTCACTGAAGCTTTCTTT. As protein: CASSLNRQGFTEAFF. The entire variable domain, with the rest obtained from reference TRBV7-9 and TRBJ1-1, is as follows: DTGVSQNPRHKITKRGQNVTFRCDPISEHNRLYWYRQTLGQGPEFLTYFQNEAQLEKSRLLSDRFSAERPKGSFSTLEIQRTEQGDSAMYLCASSLNRQGFTEAFFGQGTRLTVV.

The rearrangement uses TRBV27 and TRBJ1-5; 7 nucleotides line up with TRBD1. The J segment lost 5 bases and the V segment lost 6 bases, leaving 7 bases of the junction unmatched. Germline CDR1 MNHEY, CDR2 SMNVEV (reference sequence). The CDR3 has 14 residues. CDR3: CASRDEGAYQPQHF. The CDR3 DNA reads TGTGCCAGCAGGGATGAGGGGGCCTATCAGCCCCAGCATTTT.

Points on this clone: The sample has other DNA sequences that encode this CDR3 too. The J gene is TRBJ1-2, the V gene TRBV5-1; the D is unclear. Germline CDR1 SGHRS, CDR2 YFSETQ. The length of the CDR3 is 13 residues. Trimming shortened V by 0 bases and J by 4 bases, and 7 bases separated the two germline ends. CDR3 amino acids: CASSLDGGYGYTF. The CDR3 nucleotides read TGCGCCAGCAGCTTGGACGGTGGCTATGGCTACACCTTC.

This chain uses TRBV7-9 with TRBJ2-5; the D gene is possibly TRBD1 (6 bases). Looked up from germline, CDR1 is SEHNR and CDR2 is FQNEAQ (reference sequence). Trimming removed 5 bases at V and 5 bases at J, with 15 bases between. The CDR3 runs to 14 residues. CDR3 nucleotide sequence: TGTGCCAGCAGCCCCCACAGGGCCCGGGAGACCCAGTACTTC. Encoded protein: CASSPHRARETQYF.

This rearrangement joins TRBV4-2 to TRBJ2-5; 8 nucleotides align to TRBD2. The CDR3 extends over 16 amino acids. The J segment lost 6 bases and the V segment lost 0 bases, leaving 9 bases of the junction unmatched. In germline, CDR1 is LGHNA, CDR2 YNFKEQ. The DNA for the CDR3 is TGTGCCAGCAGCCAAGATCTGGCGGGGGGCCGGAAGACCCAGTACTTC. Its translation is CASSQDLAGGRKTQYF.

The chain employs TRBV10-2 and TRBJ1-1, with 8 bases that match TRBD1. The CDR3 has 12 residues. Germline V gene data show CDR1 as WSHSY and CDR2 as SAAADI. V shed 8 bases and J 4 bases; nucleotides not matched to a gene: 3. This CDR3 is CASGDRGTEAFF. CDR3 nucleotides: TGCGCCAGCGGCGACAGGGGCACTGAAGCTTTCTTT.

The chain links TRBV19 to TRBJ1-2; possible D gene TRBD1, 5 bases. The CDR3 covers 17 residues. The V end was cut by 5 bases, the J end by 5 bases, with 24 bases between. CDR1 and CDR2 from the germline V gene are LNHDA and SQIVND (reference sequence). CDR3 DNA: TGTGCCAGTAGTCCAACCATACAGGAAGGAAGGGTTTATGGCTACACCTTC. Translating it yields CASSPTIQEGRVYGYTF.